This TCR beta chain was sequenced in a study of T cells in Graves' hyperthyroidism and ophthalmopathy. In making diagnoses, clinical symptoms, serum thyroxine and TRAb, thyroid ultrasound and orbital computed tomography were all used. Each 10 ml fresh peripheral blood draw supplied the PBMCs. The V gene's germline CDR1 is SNHLY and CDR2 FYNNEI. J lost 7 bases, V lost 6 bases, and 11 bases had no gene match. The CDR3 has 14 amino acids. RNA transcripts gave rise to amplified TCR beta CDR3 regions. The HTBI primer set was used in a first-round RT-PCR of the TCR CDR3. TCRdb reanalysed the multiplex PCR reads using MiXCR and keeps one entry per CDR3 protein. The table has a few hundred thousand distinct CDR3 sequences, around 16% seen once. General study points: Also found in blood were most expanded thyroid clonotypes above 0.001.

This clonotype was seen repeatedly, ten times or more. What it recognizes is unknown. The TCR comes from a woman between 45 and 65 years old with Graves' hyperthyroidism. Sequenced: blood. J is TRBJ1-1 and V is TRBV2; 7 bases align to TRBD1. The CDR3: CASRERTGVGEAFF. The CDR3 DNA is TGTGCCAGCAGGGAGAGAACAGGGGTGGGTGAAGCTTTCTTT. Full variable domain (rest looked up from reference TRBV2 and TRBJ1-1): EPEVTQTPSHQVTQMGQEVILRCVPISNHLYFYWYRQILGQKVEFLVSFYNNEISEKSEIFDDQFSVERPDGSNFTLKIRSTKLEDSAMYFCASRERTGVGEAFFGQGTRLTVV.